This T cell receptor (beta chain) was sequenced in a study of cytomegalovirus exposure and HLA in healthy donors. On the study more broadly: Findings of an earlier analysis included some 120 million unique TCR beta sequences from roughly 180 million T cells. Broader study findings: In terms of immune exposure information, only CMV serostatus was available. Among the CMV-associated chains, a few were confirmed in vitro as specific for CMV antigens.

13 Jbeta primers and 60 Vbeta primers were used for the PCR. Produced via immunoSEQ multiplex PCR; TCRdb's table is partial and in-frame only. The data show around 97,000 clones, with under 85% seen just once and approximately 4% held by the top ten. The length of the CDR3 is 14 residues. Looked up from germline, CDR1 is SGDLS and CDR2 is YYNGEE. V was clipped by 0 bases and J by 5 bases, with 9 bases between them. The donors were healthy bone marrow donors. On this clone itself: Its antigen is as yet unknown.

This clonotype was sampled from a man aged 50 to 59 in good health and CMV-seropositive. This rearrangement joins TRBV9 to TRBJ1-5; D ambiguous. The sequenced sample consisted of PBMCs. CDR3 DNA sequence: TGTGCCAGCAGCGTAGGAACCTCAGATCAGCCCCAGCATTTT. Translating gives CASSVGTSDQPQHF.